This T cell receptor beta chain came from a study of T cell responses to AZD1222 COVID-19 vaccine. Trimming took 6 bases from V and 5 from J, leaving 11 bases between them. CDR1 and CDR2 (germline): PRHDT, FYEKMQ (reference sequence). The CDR3 totals 13 residues. Remarks on this clone: The target antigen is unknown.

The table came from immunoSEQ multiplex PCR; TCRdb's copy has only in-frame clones and leaves some out. The profile shows 100,000 or so clones, around 90% of them singletons. Study conclusions and caveats: Spike-wide coverage was observed for vaccine-associated CD4 TCRs, with dominant responses at 160-218 and 743-854. Donors in the cohort were predominantly white British and more often female, and clonal diversity was possibly underestimated.

This TCR was recovered from an adult in good health. The source material was peripheral blood, sampled on day 0 of AZD1222 vaccination. The chain carries TRBV13 and TRBJ2-1, with D possibly being TRBD1 or TRBD2 (5 bases each). In DNA, the CDR3 is TGTGCCAGCAGATCGGGACCGGACAATGAGCAGTTCTTC. Protein product: CASRSGPDNEQFF. The entire variable domain, with the rest obtained from reference TRBV13 and TRBJ2-1, is as follows: AAGVIQSPRHLIKEKRETATLKCYPIPRHDTVYWYQQGPGQDPQFLISFYEKMQSDKGSIPDRFSAQQFSDYHSELNMSSLELGDSALYFCASRSGPDNEQFFGPGTRLTVL.